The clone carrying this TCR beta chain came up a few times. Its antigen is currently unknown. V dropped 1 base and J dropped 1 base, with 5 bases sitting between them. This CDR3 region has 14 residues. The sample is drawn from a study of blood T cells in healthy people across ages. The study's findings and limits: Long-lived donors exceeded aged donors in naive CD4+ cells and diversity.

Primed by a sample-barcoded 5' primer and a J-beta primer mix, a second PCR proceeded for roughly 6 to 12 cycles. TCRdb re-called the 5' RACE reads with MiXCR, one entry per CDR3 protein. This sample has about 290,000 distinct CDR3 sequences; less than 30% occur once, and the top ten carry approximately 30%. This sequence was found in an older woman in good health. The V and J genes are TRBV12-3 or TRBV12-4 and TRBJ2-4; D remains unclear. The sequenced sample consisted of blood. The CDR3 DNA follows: TGTGCCAGCAGTTTAGGGAACGCCAAAAACATTCAGTACTTC. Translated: CASSLGNAKNIQYF.